The T cell receptor beta chain under discussion was sequenced for a study of T cell repertoires in cytomegalovirus infection. Details on this clonotype: Its antigen is undetermined.

In TCRdb, the reads were re-called with MiXCR into one record per CDR3 protein. The sample yields 830,000 or so distinct CDR3 sequences, about 33% seen once. The TCR originated in a human donor in good health (CMV status not recorded). Some clones in this sample may be carry-over from other donors' samples. The starting material was cultured CD8+ T cells from PBMCs, obtained from culture after CMV antigen stimulation.

CDR3 sequence: CATSRGRDNQPQHF. CDR3 bases: TGTGCCACCAGCAGAGGCAGGGATAATCAGCCCCAGCATTTT. The chain uses TRBV15 and TRBJ1-5; a possible D gene is TRBD1 (5 bases). The CDR3 is 14 amino acids. Germline CDR1 reads LNHNV; CDR2 reads YYDKDF (reference sequence). Deletions cut 1 base from V and 4 bases from J, with 8 bases between.